This TCR beta chain was found in a study of T cells after yellow fever vaccination. Study at large: Where fractions had low cell numbers, libraries were prepared from them with the SMART-Seq v4 Ultra Low Input RNA kit.

Unmatched junction bases numbered 15, after V lost 6 bases and J lost 5 bases. This CDR3 contains 18 residues. Germline CDR1 reads SGHAT; CDR2 reads FQDESV (reference sequence). The study's findings and limits: Most primary-vaccination clones reappeared after the booster (approximately 97% CD4, 75% to 90% CD8).

As TCR cDNA was made by 5'RACE template switching, a universal primer site and UMIs were added. TCRdb independently ran MiXCR on the 5' RACE reads; one entry per CDR3 protein. The sample includes 200,000 or so distinct CDR3 sequences, around 6.7% of them seen just once. This clonotype has ten or more counts. The antigen is not known. This TCR was recovered from a man under 40 who received the YFV17D yellow fever vaccine. This rearrangement joins TRBV11-1 to TRBJ2-2; 10 nucleotides agree with TRBD1. The sample was CD4+ T cells sorted from PBMCs, taken on the day of the yellow fever booster vaccination. The DNA for the CDR3 is TGTGCCAGCAGTTTCCTTAAGACAGGGGGCCCGGGGACCGGGGAGCTGTTTTTT. Translating gives CASSFLKTGGPGTGELFF. Supplemented by reference TRBV11-1 and TRBJ2-2, the full variable domain reads EAEVAQSPRYKITEKSQAVAFWCDPISGHATLYWYRQILGQGPELLVQFQDESVVDDSQLPKDRFSAERLKGVDSTLKIQPAELGDSAMYLCASSFLKTGGPGTGELFFGEGSRLTVL.